Listed here is a single T cell receptor beta chain. The antigen is undetermined. These data are taken from a study of CD8 T cells in Susac syndrome. An amount of RNA that ranged from 0.5 to 1 ug was reverse transcribed with random hexamers. The immunoSEQ assay covered 54 Vbeta and 13 Jbeta segments for CDR3. Each CDR3 protein is one row after TCRdb ran MiXCR on the immunoSEQ multiplex PCR reads. The profile shows some 240,000 distinct CDR3 sequences, 96% of them singletons. The germline V gene has CDR1 SGHTA and CDR2 FQGTGA. V shed 5 bases and J 0 bases; nucleotides not matched to a gene: 9. The CDR3 extends over 17 amino acids. TCR beta sequences were obtained from blood CD8+ and CD4+ T cells. Diagnostic criteria defined recently for definite or probable disease were met by the Susac syndrome patients. Overall study results and limits: CD4+ T cell repertoires in Susac syndrome exhibited no evidence of clonal expansion.

Sequencing used CD4+ T cells from PBMCs. The source of this sequence is a human donor with Susac syndrome. The chain joins TRBV7-3 to TRBJ2-4, with 8 bases lining up with TRBD1. The CDR3 nucleotides are TGTGCCAGCAGCCTCTGGGACAGGTCCTTAGCCAAAAACATTCAGTACTTC. Amino acid sequence: CASSLWDRSLAKNIQYF.